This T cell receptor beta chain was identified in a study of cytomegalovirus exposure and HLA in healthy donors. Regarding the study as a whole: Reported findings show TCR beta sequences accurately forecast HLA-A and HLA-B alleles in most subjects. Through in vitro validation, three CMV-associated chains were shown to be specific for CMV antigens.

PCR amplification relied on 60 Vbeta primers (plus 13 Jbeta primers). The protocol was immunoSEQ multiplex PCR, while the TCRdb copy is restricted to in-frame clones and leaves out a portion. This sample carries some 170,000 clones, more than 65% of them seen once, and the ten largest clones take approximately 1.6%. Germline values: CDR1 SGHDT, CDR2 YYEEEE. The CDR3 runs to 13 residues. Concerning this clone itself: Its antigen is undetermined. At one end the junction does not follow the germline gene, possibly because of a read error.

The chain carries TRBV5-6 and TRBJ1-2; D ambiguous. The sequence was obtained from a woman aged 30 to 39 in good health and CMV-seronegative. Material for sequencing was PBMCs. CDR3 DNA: TGTGCCAGCAGCTTTCCGGGATCCTATGGCTACCCCTTC. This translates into CASSFPGSYGYPF.